Shown below are 29 T cell receptor beta chains from a single sample sequenced in a study of shared clonotypes between healthy human individuals. This table comes from immunoSEQ multiplex PCR, and its TCRdb copy is limited to in-frame clones, with some not included. The sample lists about 470,000 clones; 70% to 80% were seen once. Material for sequencing was PBMCs. The receptors here all came from a woman between 40 and 55 years old in good health. Some clones in this sample may be carry-over from other donors' samples.

The V and J genes are TRBV19 and TRBJ2-3; no clear D. Germline V gene lookup returns CDR1 LNHDA and CDR2 SQIVND (reference sequence). The CDR3 spans 13 residues. V was trimmed by 5 bases and J by 2 bases, leaving 8 bases between them. This CDR3 is CASSEGYTDTQYF. The CDR3 DNA reads as TGTGCCAGTAGTGAAGGATACACAGATACGCAGTATTTT.

This clone was counted a few times. The rearrangement joins TRBV4-1 to TRBJ2-7; 9 positions agree with TRBD2. This CDR3 spans 17 amino acids. J was trimmed by 1 base and V by 1 base; bases with no gene match: 8. Germline lookup yields CDR1 MGHRA and CDR2 YSYEKL. The CDR3 loop reads CASSQVTSGYKSYEQYF. CDR3 sequence (DNA): TGCGCCAGCAGCCAAGTAACTAGCGGGTACAAGTCCTACGAGCAGTACTTC.

The chain employs TRBV29-1 and TRBJ2-7, with 11 bases that match TRBD2. The CDR3 has 13 residues. The V gene end was trimmed by 6 bases and the J gene end by 6 bases; junction bases not matched to a gene: 7. Germline V lookup: CDR1 SQVTM, CDR2 ANQGSEA. CDR3 region: CSVKVAGGSEQYF. The CDR3 DNA sequence: TGCAGCGTGAAGGTAGCGGGAGGGAGCGAGCAGTACTTC.

This clone was seen a handful of times. V usage is TRBV7-9 and J usage is TRBJ1-3; the D gene is possibly TRBD1 (5 bases). The germline CDR1 and CDR2 sequences are SEHNR and FQNEAQ (reference sequence). V was shortened by 3 bases and J by 2 bases, with 5 bases between the two germline ends. The CDR3 sequence is 13 residues long. The CDR3 is CASSLGAGNTIYF. The DNA of the CDR3 is TGTGCCAGCAGCTTGGGGGCTGGAAACACCATATATTTT.

The chain employs TRBV19 and TRBJ1-6, with D tentatively TRBD1 (5 bases). CDR1 is LNHDA, CDR2 SQIVND, per germline (reference sequence). The V and J ends lost 5 bases and 10 bases respectively, with 12 bases between them. The CDR3 consists of 13 residues. The CDR3 DNA is TGTGCCAGTAGTTCGAATGGGGACTCACCCCTCCACTTT. It specifies CASSSNGDSPLHF.

The chain combines TRBV5-1 with TRBJ2-1; tentative D call: TRBD2 (5 bases). CDR3 length: 13 amino acids. The V end lost 5 bases, the J end lost 9 bases, and 15 bases lay between the germline ends. Germline CDR1 reads SGHRS; CDR2 reads YFSETQ. The CDR3 spells CASSAGMVGEQFF. The CDR3 DNA follows: TGCGCCAGCAGTGCCGGGATGGTCGGTGAGCAGTTCTTC.

The chain carries TRBV5-1 and TRBJ1-4; D might be TRBD1 (5 bases). Germline-derived CDR1 and CDR2 are SGHRS and YFSETQ. The V and J ends lost 7 bases and 4 bases respectively, with 11 bases between them. This CDR3 contains 13 residues. CDR3 sequence: CASWDGINEKLFF. CDR3 in DNA: TGCGCCAGCTGGGACGGAATTAATGAAAAACTGTTTTTT.

This clone was seen only a few times. The J gene is TRBJ2-3, the V gene TRBV2, with TRBD1 matching over 8 bases. J lost 6 bases, V lost 6 bases, and 8 bases had no gene match. The length of the CDR3 is 14 residues. From germline, CDR1 is SNHLY and CDR2 FYNNEI. The CDR3 DNA follows: TGTGCCAGCAGGAGACAGGGGTGGGAGGATACGCAGTATTTT. Amino acids: CASRRQGWEDTQYF. Combining the CDR3 with reference TRBV2 and TRBJ2-3 gives the whole variable domain EPEVTQTPSHQVTQMGQEVILRCVPISNHLYFYWYRQILGQKVEFLVSFYNNEISEKSEIFDDQFSVERPDGSNFTLKIRSTKLEDSAMYFCASRRQGWEDTQYFGPGTRLTVL.

The chain joins TRBV7-8 to TRBJ2-7; 8 positions agree with TRBD2. This CDR3 contains 17 residues. In germline, CDR1 is SGHVS, CDR2 FQNEAQ. The ends lost 0 bases at V and 4 bases at J; junction bases unmatched: 11. DNA of the CDR3: TGTGCCAGCAGCTTAGCCCGGGGGGGACAAGACCTATACGAGCAGTACTTC. Protein sequence: CASSLARGGQDLYEQYF.

The chain uses TRBV30 and TRBJ2-5, with 8 nucleotides matching TRBD2. Gene TRBJ2-7 matches the end of the DNA better, so the J call may be wrong. This CDR3 contains 14 residues. Germline assignment: CDR1 GTSNPN and CDR2 SVGIG (reference sequence). The DNA for the CDR3 is TGTGCCTGGAGGCCAAGCGGGAGCCTCCTCGAGCAGTACTTC. Its translation is CAWRPSGSLLEQYF.

This clone appeared a single time. The rearrangement links TRBV4-3 to TRBJ2-5; D gene ambiguous. TRBJ2-7 matches the DNA end more closely, so the J call is doubtful. From germline, CDR1 is LGHNA and CDR2 YSLEER. CDR3 size: 13 residues. In DNA form, the CDR3 reads TGCGCCAGCAGCCAAGAGGTAGGGCCCGAGCAGTACTTC. Protein: CASSQEVGPEQYF.

This chain joins TRBV29-1 and TRBJ1-1; D is uncertain. The germline V gene has CDR1 SQVTM and CDR2 ANQGSEA. This CDR3 has 11 residues. V lost 7 bases to trimming and J lost 5 bases, with 11 bases between them. Here the CDR3 reads CSALAGTEAFF. DNA for the CDR3: TGCAGCGCCCTGGCTGGTACTGAAGCTTTCTTT.

This chain links TRBV4-3 with TRBJ2-1; 9 bases are shared with TRBD2. V dropped 1 base and J dropped 6; count of bases not matched to a gene: 7. Germline V CDR1 and CDR2: LGHNA, YSLEER. This CDR3 is built from 16 residues. The CDR3 nucleotides read TGCGCCAGCAGCCAAGGGGTAGCGGGAGTGTTCAATGAGCAGTTCTTC. Encoded protein: CASSQGVAGVFNEQFF.

This clone has a handful of counts. The chain employs TRBV4-1 and TRBJ2-1, with 7 bases matching TRBD2. The length of the CDR3 is 14 residues. V shed 0 bases and J 6 bases; nucleotides not matched to a gene: 2. Germline CDR1 is MGHRA and CDR2 is YSYEKL. Here the CDR3 DNA reads TGCGCCAGCAGCCAAGAGGTAGCGGGCAATGAGCAGTTCTTC. Amino acids: CASSQEVAGNEQFF.

The rearrangement uses TRBV6-5 and TRBJ1-2; the match to TRBD1 covers 8 bases. Germline assignment: CDR1 MNHEY and CDR2 SVGAGI. The V gene end was trimmed by 2 bases and the J gene end by 4 bases; junction bases not matched to a gene: 3. The CDR3 extends over 14 amino acids. The CDR3 DNA is TGTGCCAGCAGTTACGGACAGGGCGGCTATGGCTACACCTTC. Translation gives CASSYGQGGYGYTF.

This clone was detected only a few times. This rearrangement joins TRBV18 to TRBJ1-4; D is possibly TRBD1 (6 bases). Trimming shortened V by 6 bases and J by 7 bases, and 12 bases separated the two germline ends. Germline CDR1 KGHSH, CDR2 LQKENI. CDR3 length: 13 amino acids. The CDR3 nucleotides read TGTGCCAGCTCCCCGGACAGAGCTGAAAAACTGTTTTTT. This sequence encodes CASSPDRAEKLFF.

The rearrangement uses TRBV15 and TRBJ2-6; no reliable D call. In germline, CDR1 is LNHNV, CDR2 YYDKDF (reference sequence). Trimming left V 5 bases short and J 1 base short, with 6 bases between. This CDR3 contains 14 residues. CDR3 bases: TGTGCCACCAGCGAGGTATCTGGGGCCAACGTCCTGACTTTC. Its protein is CATSEVSGANVLTF.

The rearrangement links TRBV7-2 to TRBJ2-1, with 8 bases aligning to TRBD1. CDR1 SGHTA and CDR2 FQGNSA come from the germline V gene. This CDR3 is 15 amino acids long. Trimming cost V 1 base and J 9 bases; bases outside gene matches: 8. The CDR3 reads CASSLGTGYEGEQFF. CDR3 sequence (DNA): TGTGCCAGCAGCTTAGGGACAGGGTACGAAGGTGAGCAGTTCTTC.

This chain joins TRBV28 and TRBJ1-5; perhaps TRBD1 as D (5 bases). The ends were cut back, 7 bases at V and 4 bases at J, with 14 bases in the middle. CDR1 and CDR2 from the germline V gene are MDHEN and SYDVKM. This CDR3 comprises 14 residues. The chain's CDR3 is CASNPPGWNQPQHF. The CDR3, as DNA: TGTGCCAGCAACCCCCCAGGGTGGAATCAGCCCCAGCATTTT.

As to this clone: Relative to the germline gene, one junction end is altered; a read error may explain this. V and J are TRBV7-7 and TRBJ2-1; D gene ambiguous. Germline CDR1 is SSHAT and CDR2 is FNYEAQ (reference sequence). CDR3 length equals 15 residues. CDR3 sequence: CASSLDGSSYNEQFF. For the CDR3, the DNA is TGTGCTAGCAGCTTAGACGGGTCGTCCTACAATGAGCAGTTCTTC.

This chain connects TRBV5-1 to TRBJ2-5, with TRBD2 matching over 9 bases. Per the germline V gene, CDR1 is SGHRS and CDR2 is YFSETQ. The CDR3 runs 15 residues. V was clipped by 1 base and J by 5 bases; unmatched bases: 6. Here the CDR3 DNA reads TGCGCCAGCAGCTTGCTAGCGGGATCAGGGGAGACCCAGTACTTC. This codes for CASSLLAGSGETQYF.

The chain carries TRBV7-3 and TRBJ2-7; TRBD2 might be the D (5 bases). V was pared by 2 bases and J by 6 bases, with 11 bases between. CDR3 size: 13 residues. The germline CDR1 and CDR2 sequences are SGHTA and FQGTGA. The CDR3 spells CASSLAEASEQYF. CDR3 nucleotides: TGTGCCAGCAGCTTAGCGGAGGCAAGCGAGCAGTACTTC.

A single count supports this clone. The same CDR3 also results from other DNA sequences found in this sample. The chain combines TRBV28 with TRBJ2-3; 9 bases match TRBD2. The CDR3 loop spans 15 amino acids. Trimming at V came to 5 bases and at J to 1 base, leaving 4 bases not matched to a gene. The germline CDR1 and CDR2 sequences are MDHEN and SYDVKM. CDR3 region: CASSLSGRGTDTQYF. CDR3 in DNA: TGTGCCAGCAGTCTTAGCGGGAGAGGCACAGATACGCAGTATTTT. Filled out from reference TRBV28 and TRBJ2-3, the complete variable domain reads DVKVTQSSRYLVKRTGEKVFLECVQDMDHENMFWYRQDPGLGLRLIYFSYDVKMKEKGDIPEGYSVSREKKERFSLILESASTNQTSMYLCASSLSGRGTDTQYFGPGTRLTVL.

Only one count was recorded for this clone. The chain links TRBV11-1 to TRBJ2-7; 9 bases match TRBD2. V gave up 2 bases and J gave up 6 bases; unmatched junction bases: 5. This CDR3 is built from 14 residues. Looked up from germline, CDR1 is SGHAT and CDR2 is FQDESV (reference sequence). In DNA form, the CDR3 reads TGTGCCAGCAGCTTACAGCGGGGGGTCTTCGAGCAGTACTTC. It yields the protein CASSLQRGVFEQYF. Combining the CDR3 with reference TRBV11-1 and TRBJ2-7 gives the whole variable domain EAEVAQSPRYKITEKSQAVAFWCDPISGHATLYWYRQILGQGPELLVQFQDESVVDDSQLPKDRFSAERLKGVDSTLKIQPAELGDSAMYLCASSLQRGVFEQYFGPGTRLTVT.

This clone was seen a few times. V gene TRBV7-8 combines with J gene TRBJ1-5, with D possibly TRBD1 on 6 matching bases. There are 13 residues in the CDR3. Per germline, CDR1 SGHVS and CDR2 FQNEAQ. V dropped 5 bases and J dropped 6 bases, with 11 bases sitting between them. CDR3 sequence reads: CASSQSGAQPQHF. For the CDR3, the DNA is TGTGCCAGCAGCCAATCAGGGGCTCAGCCCCAGCATTTT.

This chain joins TRBV11-2 and TRBJ2-7, with D unclear. Germline assignment: CDR1 SGHAT and CDR2 FQNNGV. The CDR3 covers 17 residues. V lost 4 bases, J lost 2 bases, and 21 bases lay in between. The CDR3: CASSSSTDPTLTYEQYF. The DNA of the CDR3 is TGTGCCAGCAGCTCCTCCACGGACCCGACCCTAACCTACGAGCAGTACTTC.

This rearrangement joins TRBV21-1 to TRBJ2-2; the table assigns TRBD1, which was not confirmed against the DNA. TRBV21-1 is reported as a pseudogene. The CDR3 contains 17 residues. The CDR3 DNA reads as TGTGCCAGCAGCAAACGTGGGGGACAGGGAACGACCGGGGAGCTGTTTTTT. Amino acid sequence: CASSKRGGQGTTGELFF.

The V and J genes are TRBV4-3 and TRBJ2-3; 9 bases agree with TRBD2. Germline assignment: CDR1 LGHNA and CDR2 YSLEER. V was pared by 2 bases and J by 2 bases, with 2 bases of the junction left unmatched. This CDR3 has 15 amino acids. The CDR3 DNA follows: TGCGCCAGCAGCCAAAGCGGGAGGCCCACAGATACGCAGTATTTT. This sequence encodes CASSQSGRPTDTQYF.

This chain links TRBV14 with TRBJ2-3; D perhaps matches TRBD2 (6 bases). The CDR3 has 15 amino acids. Between the trimmed V and J ends, which lost 2 bases and 3 bases, there was a span of 12 bases. Germline V lookup: CDR1 SGHDN, CDR2 FVKESK. CDR3 DNA: TGTGCCAGCAGCCAATTCGGGAGCGTTACAGATACGCAGTATTTT. The encoded protein is CASSQFGSVTDTQYF.